This TCR beta chain was recorded in a study of response to subunit inactivated influenza vaccine. Deletions cut 3 bases from V and 6 bases from J, with 12 bases between. The CDR3 consists of 13 residues. Germline assignment: CDR1 MNHEY and CDR2 SVGEGT. TCRdb reprocessed the RT-PCR reads via MiXCR and lists one record per CDR3 protein. The profile shows more than 600,000 distinct CDR3 sequences, about 18% of them singletons. The chain has TRBV6-2 or TRBV6-3 and TRBJ2-7, with D possibly matching TRBD2 (6 bases). The clonotype was recovered from a man aged 50-59 years who received an inactivated influenza vaccine. Sample: PBMCs from blood, taken about 5 days after vaccination. The CDR3 loop reads CASSYWDSGEQYF. In DNA, the CDR3 is TGTGCCAGCAGTTATTGGGACTCGGGCGAGCAGTACTTC.